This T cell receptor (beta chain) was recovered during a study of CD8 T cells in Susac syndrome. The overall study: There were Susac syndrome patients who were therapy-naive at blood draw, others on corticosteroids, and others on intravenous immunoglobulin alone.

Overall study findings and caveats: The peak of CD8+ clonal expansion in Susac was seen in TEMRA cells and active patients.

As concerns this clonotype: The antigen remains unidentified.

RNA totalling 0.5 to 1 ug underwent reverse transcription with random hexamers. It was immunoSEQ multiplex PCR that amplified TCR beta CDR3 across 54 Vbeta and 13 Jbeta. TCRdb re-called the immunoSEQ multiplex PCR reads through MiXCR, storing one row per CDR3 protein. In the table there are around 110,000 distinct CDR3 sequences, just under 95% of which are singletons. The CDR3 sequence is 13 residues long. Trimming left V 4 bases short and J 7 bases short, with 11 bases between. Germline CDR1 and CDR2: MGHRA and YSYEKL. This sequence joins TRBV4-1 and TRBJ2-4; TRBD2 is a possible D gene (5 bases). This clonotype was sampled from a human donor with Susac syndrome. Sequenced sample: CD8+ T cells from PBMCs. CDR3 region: CASSPPGGNIQYF. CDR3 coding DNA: TGCGCCAGCAGCCCCCCGGGCGGGAACATTCAGTACTTC.